Below, one T cell receptor (beta chain) is given with its context. Its cognate antigen is unknown. This sample is part of a study of cytomegalovirus exposure and HLA in healthy donors. Germline trimming cut 3 bases from V and 7 bases from J; bases unmatched to any gene: 4. The CDR3 runs to 13 residues. Germline CDR1 SGHTA, CDR2 FQGTGA. This PCR relied on a set of 60 Vbeta primers and 13 Jbeta primers. Some clones are missing from TCRdb's copy, which holds only in-frame ones; the method was immunoSEQ multiplex PCR. The table includes about 140,000 clones, around 65% detected once. General study points: Some V segments could not be told apart, so they were left out, TRBV6-2 and TRBV6-3 among them. Analysis performed later found 16,951 TCR beta sequences associated with HLA alleles at 0.05 false discovery rate.

The V call is TRBV7-3, the J call TRBJ2-5; 8 bases are shared with TRBD2. The specimen sequenced was PBMCs. The origin of this receptor is a woman in her sixties or seventies in good health and CMV-seronegative. The CDR3 reads CASSLRGAGTQYF. The CDR3, as DNA: TGTGCCAGCAGCTTGCGGGGGGCCGGGACCCAGTACTTC. The full variable domain, its missing parts supplied by reference TRBV7-3 and TRBJ2-5, is GAGVSQTPSNKVTEKGKYVELRCDPISGHTALYWYRQSLGQGPEFLIYFQGTGAADDSGLPNDRFFAVRPEGSVSTLKIQRTERGDSAVYLCASSLRGAGTQYFGPGTRLLVL.